These 7 T cell receptor beta chains share one sample of origin, sequenced in a study of radiation and T cells in renal cell carcinoma (dated by TCRdb to the early 2020s). Library prep was done by the immunoSEQ multiplex PCR assay. TCRdb stores this immuneACCESS table with in-frame sequences only. Part of the clones is absent; in the studies checked, under half of the shortfall reflects unresolved V genes, and no reason is known for the rest. For this sample there are some 150,000 clones; roughly 85% appear just once. The ten largest clones take up 20% to 25% of the sample. Read against the paper, the sample's time point label means: baseline pretreatment blood. What this sample's treatment or condition label stands for: 15 Gy SBRT to primary tumor, nephrectomy 4 weeks later. This specimen was blood, taken from a patient whose treatment included radiotherapy and nephrectomy. These receptors all stem from a woman between 45 and 60 years old with renal cell carcinoma.

The chain couples TRBV6-5 to TRBJ1-2; D is undetermined. Germline lookup yields CDR1 MNHEY and CDR2 SVGAGI. The V end was cut by 8 bases, the J end by 4 bases, with 11 bases between. This CDR3 has 12 residues. CDR3 residues: CASRTGPYGYTF. In nucleotides, the CDR3 is TGTGCCAGCCGGACGGGCCCCTATGGCTACACCTTC.

The chain couples TRBV19 to TRBJ1-1, with 9 bases matching TRBD1. Germline trimming cut 5 bases from V and 3 bases from J; bases unmatched to any gene: 7. Germline assignment: CDR1 LNHDA and CDR2 SQIVND (reference sequence). CDR3 length equals 15 residues. The CDR3 here is CASSLGQGTDTEAFF. CDR3 coding DNA: TGTGCCAGTAGTTTGGGACAGGGAACCGACACTGAAGCTTTCTTT. Full variable domain (missing parts from reference TRBV19 and TRBJ1-1): DGGITQSPKYLFRKEGQNVTLSCEQNLNHDAMYWYRQDPGQGLRLIYYSQIVNDFQKGDIAEGYSVSREKKESFPLTVTSAQKNPTAFYLCASSLGQGTDTEAFFGQGTRLTVV.

The rearrangement joins TRBV6-6 to TRBJ1-5; no reliable D call. The CDR3 is made up of 16 amino acids. The germline V gene has CDR1 MNHNY and CDR2 SVGAGI (reference sequence). Deletions cut 3 bases from V and 4 bases from J, with 16 bases between. As DNA, the CDR3 is TGTGCCAGCAGTTATCAAGGACCCCTAGTGAATCAGCCCCAGCATTTT. Translation gives CASSYQGPLVNQPQHF.

Only a few counts were recorded for this clone. This chain links TRBV29-1 with TRBJ2-6; D is possibly TRBD1 (5 bases). This CDR3 contains 12 residues. Trimming cost V 6 bases and J 3 bases, with 6 bases left between them. Germline-derived CDR1 and CDR2 are SQVTM and ANQGSEA. CDR3 DNA: TGCAGCGTAGGACATGGGGCCAACGTCCTGACTTTC. This sequence encodes CSVGHGANVLTF.

The CDR3, as DNA: TGTGCCTGGAGTGATCTGGGGCTGAGCACCGGGGAGCTGTTTTTT. Its protein product is CAWSDLGLSTGELFF. The V call is TRBV30, the J call TRBJ2-2, with a possible D match to TRBD1 (5 bases). The CDR3 length is 15 residues. Germline V gene data show CDR1 as GTSNPN and CDR2 as SVGIG (reference sequence). V was pared by 1 base and J by 4 bases, with 13 bases between. The whole variable domain, remainder taken from reference TRBV30 and TRBJ2-2, is SQTIHQWPATLVQPVGSPLSLECTVEGTSNPNLYWYRQAAGRGLQLLFYSVGIGQISSEVPQNLSASRPQDRQFILSSKKLLLSDSGFYLCAWSDLGLSTGELFFGEGSRLTVL.

This clone was counted once. This chain uses TRBV6-5 with TRBJ1-5; D possibly corresponds to TRBD1 (5 bases). CDR1 is MNHEY, CDR2 SVGAGI, per germline. This CDR3 contains 15 residues. The V end was cut by 6 bases, the J end by 1 base, with 13 bases between. CDR3 in DNA: TGTGCCAGCAGCACAGGCGGGGGGAGCAATCAGCCCCAGCATTTT. This encodes CASSTGGGSNQPQHF.

The V gene is TRBV14, the J gene TRBJ2-5; D gene uncertain. CDR3 length equals 13 residues. Germline CDR1 reads SGHDN; CDR2 reads FVKESK. Trimming took 2 bases from V and 5 from J, leaving 9 bases between them. The CDR3 region is CASSQRVRETQYF. CDR3 bases: TGTGCCAGCAGCCAAAGGGTCCGTGAGACCCAGTACTTC.